Listed below are T cell receptor beta chains from one sample, sequenced in a study of shared clonotypes between healthy human individuals. TCRdb's copy holds only in-frame clones and misses some; the assay was immunoSEQ multiplex PCR. The sample consists of about 2 million clones, less than 95% of them appearing once. The sample was naive CD8+ T cells sorted from blood. The origin of the receptors is a man between 18 and 35 years old in good health. CDR3s include the opening cysteine and the closing phenylalanine or tryptophan. The order of the fields is J gene, D gene, clone size, V gene, CDR3 DNA, CDR3 protein. A D gene is named only where the DNA matches it firmly. Clone size is given for some rows only: seen once, a few or many times, or a class if the clone is expanded.

>TRBJ1-2|NA|NA|TRBV27
TGTGCCAGCAGCATCACGGGGGGAAGGTATGGCTACACCTTC
CASSITGGRYGYTF
>TRBJ1-6|NA|once|TRBV14
TGTGCCAGCAGCCAAAGGTCTGGCCAGCTTGATCATAATTCACCCCTCCACTTT
CASSQRSGQLDHNSPLHF
>TRBJ2-2|NA|NA|TRBV6-1
TGTGCCAGCAGTGAAGCCTCGAGGGCCCACACCGGGGAGCTGTTTTTT
CASSEASRAHTGELFF
>TRBJ2-3|NA|NA|TRBV6-6
TGTGCCAGCAGTTACCCGGACGGACGGCGCACAGATACGCAGTATTTT
CASSYPDGRRTDTQYF
>TRBJ2-2|TRBD2|NA|TRBV7-2
TGTGCCAGCAGCTTCGGACTAGCGGGGATTACCGGGGAGCTGTTTTTT
CASSFGLAGITGELFF
>TRBJ2-1|NA|NA|TRBV27
TGTGCCAGCACTGACGGGACGTCTAGCTCCTACAATGAGCAGTTCTTC
CASTDGTSSSYNEQFF
>TRBJ2-7|TRBD1|NA|TRBV11-2
TGTGCCAGCAGCCCGGGTCCGCAGGGGGCCTACGAGCAGTACTTC
CASSPGPQGAYEQYF
>TRBJ2-5|NA|NA|TRBV13
TGTGCCAGCAGCCAAGGAGGATTCCAAGAGACCCAGTACTTC
CASSQGGFQETQYF
>TRBJ1-1|TRBD1|NA|TRBV6-6
TGTGCCAGCAGTAAGACAGGGGGGGGAGCTTTCTTT
CASSKTGGGAFF
>TRBJ1-2|NA|NA|TRBV5-1
TGCGCCAGCAGCCTACGGCCGAGGGACACTTTGTCTTATGGCTACACCTTC
CASSLRPRDTLSYGYTF